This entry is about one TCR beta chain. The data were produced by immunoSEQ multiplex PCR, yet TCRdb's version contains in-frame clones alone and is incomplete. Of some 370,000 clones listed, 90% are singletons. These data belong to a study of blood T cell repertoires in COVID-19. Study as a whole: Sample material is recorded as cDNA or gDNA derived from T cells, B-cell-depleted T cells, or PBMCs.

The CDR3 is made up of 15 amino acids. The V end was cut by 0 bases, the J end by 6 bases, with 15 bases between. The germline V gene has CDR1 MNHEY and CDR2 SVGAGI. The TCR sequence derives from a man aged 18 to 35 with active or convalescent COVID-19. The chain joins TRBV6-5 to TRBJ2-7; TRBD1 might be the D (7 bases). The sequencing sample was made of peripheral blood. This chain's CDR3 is CASSYSINRGGEQYF. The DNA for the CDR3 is TGTGCCAGCAGTTACTCGATTAACAGGGGAGGCGAGCAGTACTTC.